This T cell receptor (beta chain) derives from a study of shared clonotypes between healthy human individuals. Study-level background: Contributing individuals were a couple of females and a few males aged 18 to 49. The study's findings and limits: Limitation of the genetic and exposure-history diversity represented came from the few donors. It was only blood that was sampled, and tissue repertoires likely differ.

As to this clone: What it recognizes is unknown.

Splitting the CD4+ cells yielded a CD45RA+ naive subset and a CD45RA-negative memory subset. Some clones are missing from TCRdb's copy, which holds only in-frame ones; the method was immunoSEQ multiplex PCR. The sample consists of about 1.5 million clones, 98% of them appearing once. This TCR was sampled from a man aged 25-45 years in good health. Sequencing was carried out using naive CD4+ T cells sorted from blood. Described subset: CD45RA+ positively selected.

The CDR3 here is CASSNGGRMGYEQYF. CDR3 sequence (DNA): TGTGCCAGTAGTAATGGGGGTCGGATGGGATACGAGCAGTACTTC. This chain links TRBV19 with TRBJ2-7; D is perhaps TRBD1 or TRBD2 (5 bases each). From germline, CDR1 is LNHDA and CDR2 SQIVND (reference sequence). The ends were cut back, 4 bases at V and 4 bases at J, with 17 bases in the middle. The CDR3 covers 15 residues.